This T cell receptor (beta chain) derives from a study of T-cell reconstitution after alpha-beta-depleted transplantation in children. The CDR3 is made up of 12 amino acids. CDR1 is SQVTM, CDR2 ANQGSEA, per germline. The V end lost 7 bases, the J end lost 8 bases, and 15 bases lay between the germline ends. Preparation of the TCRbeta library involved a method that used unique molecular identifiers. TCRdb called the PCR reads again in MiXCR, with one record for every CDR3 protein. The sample includes fewer than 400,000 distinct CDR3 sequences, around 25% of them seen just once. The sample was PBMCs, mostly from graft donor cells, taken 180 days after TCRalphabeta/CD19-depleted stem cell transplant. This TCR derives from a male patient younger than 18 who had a stem cell transplant for acute lymphoblastic leukemia, so the T cells may come from the graft donor. V is TRBV29-1 and J is TRBJ2-1; D is unresolved. The CDR3 loop reads CSAEGGYDEQFF. CDR3 nucleotides: TGCAGCGCCGAAGGTGGGTACGATGAGCAGTTCTTC.